The clone carrying this T cell receptor beta chain was detected a few times. Its antigen is still unknown. The data stem from a study of T cells in Graves' hyperthyroidism and ophthalmopathy. Study-wide results and caveats: The model forecast ophthalmopathy, anticipating it by a median about six months before onset.

Amplification of TCR beta CDR3 regions was performed using RNA transcripts as template. The HTBI primer set served for first-round RT-PCR of the TCR CDR3. From the multiplex PCR reads, TCRdb called clonotypes with MiXCR, one entry per CDR3 protein. Of roughly 570,000 distinct CDR3 sequences listed, 15% to 19% are singletons. J lost 7 bases, V lost 4 bases, and 13 bases had no gene match. Germline loops: CDR1 LNHDA, CDR2 SQIVND (reference sequence). This CDR3 is 16 amino acids long. The study defined stable Graves' hyperthyroidism as no ophthalmopathy progression within 18 months. Each diagnosis was grounded in clinical symptoms, serum thyroxine and TRAb, thyroid ultrasound, and orbital computed tomography. The PBMCs were taken from about 9.7 ml of fresh peripheral blood.

The gene calls are TRBV19 and TRBJ2-1; TRBD2 aligns across 7 bases. Sequencing was carried out using blood. The source of this sequence is a woman in her 30s with Graves' hyperthyroidism. This CDR3 is CASSTLGLPAVNEQFF. In DNA form, the CDR3 reads TGTGCCAGTAGTACCTTGGGACTACCAGCAGTAAATGAGCAGTTCTTC.